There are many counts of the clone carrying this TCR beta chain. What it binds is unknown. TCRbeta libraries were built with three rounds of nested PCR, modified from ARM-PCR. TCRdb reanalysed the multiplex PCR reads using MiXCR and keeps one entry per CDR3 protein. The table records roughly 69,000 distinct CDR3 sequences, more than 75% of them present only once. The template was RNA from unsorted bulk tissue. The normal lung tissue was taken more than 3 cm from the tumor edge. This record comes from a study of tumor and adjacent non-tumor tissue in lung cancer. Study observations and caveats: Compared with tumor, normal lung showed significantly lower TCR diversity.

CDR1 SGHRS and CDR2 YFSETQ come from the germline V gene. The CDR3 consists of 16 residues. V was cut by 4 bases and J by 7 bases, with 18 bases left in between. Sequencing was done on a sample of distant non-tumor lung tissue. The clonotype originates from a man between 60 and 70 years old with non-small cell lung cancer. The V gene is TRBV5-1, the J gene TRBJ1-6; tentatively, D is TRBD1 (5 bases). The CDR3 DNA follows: TGCGCCAGCAGCACTTTTCAACTCGACAGAAATTCACCCCTCCACTTT. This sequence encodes CASSTFQLDRNSPLHF.